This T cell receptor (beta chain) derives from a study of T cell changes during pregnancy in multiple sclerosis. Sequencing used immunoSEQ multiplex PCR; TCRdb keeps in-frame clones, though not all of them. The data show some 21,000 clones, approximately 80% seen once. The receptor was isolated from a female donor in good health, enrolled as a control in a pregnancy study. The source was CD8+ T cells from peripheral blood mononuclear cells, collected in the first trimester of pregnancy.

As DNA, the CDR3 is TGTGCCAGCAGTCCCCTGGCAGGGACCTACGAGCAGTACTTC. This codes for CASSPLAGTYEQYF. The V and J genes are TRBV28 and TRBJ2-7; possible D gene TRBD1, 5 bases. V lost 5 bases to trimming and J lost 2 bases, with 13 bases between them. In germline, CDR1 is MDHEN, CDR2 SYDVKM. This CDR3 is built from 14 residues.